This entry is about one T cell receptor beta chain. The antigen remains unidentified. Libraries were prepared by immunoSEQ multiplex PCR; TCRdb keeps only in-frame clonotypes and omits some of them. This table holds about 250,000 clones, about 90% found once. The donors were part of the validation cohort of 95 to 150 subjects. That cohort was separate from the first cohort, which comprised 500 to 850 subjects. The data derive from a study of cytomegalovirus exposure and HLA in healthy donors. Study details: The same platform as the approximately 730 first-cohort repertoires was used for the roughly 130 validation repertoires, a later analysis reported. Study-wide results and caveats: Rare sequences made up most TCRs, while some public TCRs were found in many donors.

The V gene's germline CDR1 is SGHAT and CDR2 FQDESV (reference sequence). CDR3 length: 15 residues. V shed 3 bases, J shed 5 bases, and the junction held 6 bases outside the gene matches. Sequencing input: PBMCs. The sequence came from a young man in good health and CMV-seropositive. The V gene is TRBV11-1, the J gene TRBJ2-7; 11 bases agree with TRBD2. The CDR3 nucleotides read TGTGCCAGCAGCTTCTTACTAGCGGGAGCCCACGAGCAGTACTTC. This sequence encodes CASSFLLAGAHEQYF.